This TCR beta chain was sequenced for a study of cytomegalovirus exposure and HLA in healthy donors. Study-level background: The 110 or so validation repertoires, a later analysis reported, used the same platform as the approximately 670 first-cohort repertoires. Study-level results: Researchers catalogued roughly 150 TCR beta chains as cytomegalovirus-associated. In vitro data verified three CMV-associated chains as specific for CMV antigens.

This table comes from immunoSEQ multiplex PCR, and its TCRdb copy is limited to in-frame clones, with some not included. Of approximately 160,000 clones in the sample, about nine tenths were seen once. The CDR3 sequence is 15 residues long. Germline V gene sequence: CDR1 MNHEY, CDR2 SVGAGI. Trimming cost V 6 bases and J 5 bases, with 19 bases left between them. Details on this clone: Its specificity is not known.

The sample taken for sequencing was PBMCs. The chain carries TRBV6-5 and TRBJ1-1; perhaps TRBD1 as D (5 bases). This receptor was obtained from a man younger than 35 in good health and CMV-seropositive. The CDR3 spells CASSLGRVPFTEAFF. The CDR3 DNA reads TGTGCCAGCAGCCTAGGCAGGGTCCCCTTTACTGAAGCTTTCTTT.